This is a list of T cell receptor beta chains from one sample in a study of blood T cell repertoires in COVID-19. The repertoire was sequenced with immunoSEQ multiplex PCR; TCRdb's copy has only in-frame clones and lacks some. This sample carries 40,000 or so clones, 75% to 90% of them seen once, and the ten largest clones take more than 6.5%. Specimen: peripheral blood. These receptors were collected from a man between 60 and 75 years old with active COVID-19. Both conserved end residues are part of each CDR3. Rows give clone size only sometimes, using once, few, many, or a class for an expanded clone.

>TRBJ1-3|TRBV11-2|16|NA
CASSLDLAVSGNTIYF
>TRBJ2-7|TRBV5-1|13|NA
CASSEGARYEQYF
>TRBJ2-7|TRBV18|13|NA
CASSLGQTYEQYF
>TRBJ2-5|TRBV2|13|NA
CASTMEGRETQYF
>TRBJ1-2|TRBV12-3/TRBV12-4|11|NA
CASSLDGGYTF
>TRBJ2-7|TRBV7-2|15|medium-sized
CASSYGQGEYNEQYF
>TRBJ2-1|TRBV5-1|14|NA
CASVAGALNNEQFF
>TRBJ2-2|TRBV3-1/TRBV3-2|14|NA
CASSQDRSTGELFF
>TRBJ1-5|TRBV10-3|14|NA
CAISAGTINQPQHF
>TRBJ2-2|TRBV5-1|15|NA
CATGDREGITGELFF
>TRBJ1-1|TRBV5-1|14|NA
CASSLATDTPEAFF
>TRBJ2-7|TRBV6-6|15|NA
CASSYSRDRGDEQYF
>TRBJ2-7|TRBV9|14|NA
CASSVGGRAFEQYF
>TRBJ2-1|TRBV7-2|15|NA
CASSASGSSYNEQFF
>TRBJ2-1|TRBV7-9|16|NA
CASSRASSGPYNEQFF
>TRBJ2-3|TRBV5-5|14|NA
CASSNSGRGDTQYF
>TRBJ2-5|TRBV4-3|14|NA
CASSPGQGGETQYF
>TRBJ2-1|TRBV2|15|once
CASTGAGGGYNEQFF
>TRBJ1-1|TRBV5-1|15|NA
CASSLWDRDNTEAFF